Reported below is one T cell receptor (beta chain). Mouse gene names and germline throughout. The observed sequence ends 1 residue before the CDR3 terminus, with the missing tail filled in from the germline J gene. The data were taken from a study of tissue T cells after allogeneic stem cell transplantation. The time point denotes: mouse harvest day 7 after allogeneic transplant. Each mouse received 10^7 T-cell-depleted marrow cells plus 10^6 splenic CD5+ T cells by tail vein. Sequencing was performed with immunoSEQ multiplex PCR; in TCRdb, only in-frame clones are kept and a portion is missing. Of thousands of clones in the sample, approximately 46% are singletons; the top ten hold around 7%. CDR1 is NNHDY, CDR2 SYVADS, per germline. V was shortened by 2 bases and J by 0 bases, with 5 bases between the two germline ends. The CDR3 totals 13 residues.

This clonotype originated in a female BALB/c mouse given C57BL/6 T cells with graft-versus-host disease after an allogeneic hematopoietic cell transplant. The chain carries TRBV13-3 and TRBJ1-2, with D unresolved. What was sequenced was gut tissue. Partial CDR3 DNA: TGTGCCAGCAGTGAAACAGCAAACTCCGACTACACC. Residues: CASSETANSDYT. The full CDR3 protein is CASSETANSDYTF.